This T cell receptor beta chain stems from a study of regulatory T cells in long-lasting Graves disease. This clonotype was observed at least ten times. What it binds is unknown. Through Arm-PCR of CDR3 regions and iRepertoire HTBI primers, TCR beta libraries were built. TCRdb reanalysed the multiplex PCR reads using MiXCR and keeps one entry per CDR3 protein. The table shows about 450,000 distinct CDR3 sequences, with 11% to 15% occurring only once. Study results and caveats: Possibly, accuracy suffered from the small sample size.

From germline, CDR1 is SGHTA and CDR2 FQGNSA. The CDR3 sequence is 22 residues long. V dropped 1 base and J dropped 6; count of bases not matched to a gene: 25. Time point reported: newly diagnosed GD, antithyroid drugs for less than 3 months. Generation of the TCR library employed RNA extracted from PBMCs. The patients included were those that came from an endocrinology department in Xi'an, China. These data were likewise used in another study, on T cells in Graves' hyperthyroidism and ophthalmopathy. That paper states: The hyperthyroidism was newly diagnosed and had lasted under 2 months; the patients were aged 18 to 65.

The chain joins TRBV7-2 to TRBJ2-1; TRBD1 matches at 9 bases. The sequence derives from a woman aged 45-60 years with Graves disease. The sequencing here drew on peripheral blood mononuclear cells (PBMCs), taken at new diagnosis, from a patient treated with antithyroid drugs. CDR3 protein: CASSLGDREMSTSGIKGNEQFF. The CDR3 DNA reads TGTGCCAGCAGCTTAGGGGACAGGGAGATGTCTACAAGCGGGATAAAGGGCAATGAGCAGTTCTTC.